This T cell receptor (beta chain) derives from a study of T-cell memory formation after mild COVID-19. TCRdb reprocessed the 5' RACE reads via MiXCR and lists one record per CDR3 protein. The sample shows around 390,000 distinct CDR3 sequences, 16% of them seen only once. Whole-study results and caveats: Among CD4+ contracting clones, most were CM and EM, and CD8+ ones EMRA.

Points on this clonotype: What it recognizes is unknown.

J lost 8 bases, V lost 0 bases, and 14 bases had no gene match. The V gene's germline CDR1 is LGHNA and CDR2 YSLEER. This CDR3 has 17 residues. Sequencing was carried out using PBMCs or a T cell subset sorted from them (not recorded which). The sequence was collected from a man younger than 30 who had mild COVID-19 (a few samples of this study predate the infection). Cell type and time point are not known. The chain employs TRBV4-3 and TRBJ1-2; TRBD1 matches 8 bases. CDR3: CASSQDLTGAGRRGYTF. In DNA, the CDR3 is TGCGCCAGCAGCCAAGACTTGACAGGGGCTGGGAGAAGAGGCTACACCTTC.